Below, 11 T cell receptor beta chains from the same sample are listed, as sequenced in a study of T cell responses to AZD1222 COVID-19 vaccine. Generated by immunoSEQ multiplex PCR, the TCRdb table keeps only in-frame clones and is missing some. The data contain about 93,000 clones, around nine tenths of them singletons. The sample in question was peripheral blood, obtained on day 0 of AZD1222 vaccination. Every receptor here comes from an adult in good health.

The rearrangement uses TRBV7-8 and TRBJ2-7; 7 nucleotides agree with TRBD2. CDR3 length: 16 amino acids. The germline gives CDR1 SGHVS, CDR2 FQNEAQ. After removal of 4 bases from V and 4 bases from J, the junction contained 13 bases not matched to a gene. CDR3 in DNA: TGTGCCAGCAGCTCCAGTAACCGCCTAGCGGATTACGAGCAGTACTTC. This encodes CASSSSNRLADYEQYF.

The table lists this clone with a count of one. The chain uses TRBV6-1 and TRBJ1-1, with D perhaps TRBD1 (5 bases). Germline assignment: CDR1 MNHNS and CDR2 SASEGT. V was trimmed by 0 bases and J by 6 bases, leaving 14 bases between them. The length of the CDR3 is 15 residues. The CDR3 nucleotides read TGTGCCAGCAGTGAAGCGCTTACGGGGGACTCTGAAGCTTTCTTT. It codes for CASSEALTGDSEAFF.

CDR3 in DNA: TGTGCCAGCAGCCAAGATTACGGCGGGATTGGCGGGGAGCTGTTTTTT. Its translation is CASSQDYGGIGGELFF. The chain has TRBV3-1 (or the pseudogene TRBV3-2) and TRBJ2-2; maybe TRBD2 (6 bases). Deletions cut 0 bases from V and 7 bases from J, with 15 bases between. The CDR3 runs 16 residues. Germline V gives CDR1 LGHDT, CDR2 YNNKEL (reference sequence).

The J gene is TRBJ2-7, the V gene TRBV3-1 (or the pseudogene TRBV3-2), with a tentative D call TRBD2 (6 bases). The CDR3 is made up of 14 amino acids. CDR1 and CDR2 (germline): LGHDT, YNNKEL (reference sequence). Trimming took off 4 bases at V and 7 bases at J, with 17 bases between the two ends. The CDR3 region is CASSPQTSLREQYF. For the CDR3, the DNA is TGTGCCAGCAGCCCACAGACTAGTTTGCGTGAGCAGTACTTC.

The chain is built from TRBV2 and TRBJ1-6; D remains ambiguous. The CDR3 contains 11 residues. With 6 bases removed from V and 14 bases from J, the gap between germline ends came to 11 bases. Germline CDR1 reads SNHLY; CDR2 reads FYNNEI. The DNA for the CDR3 is TGTGCCAGCAGCCCCAAAGAGACCCTCCACTTT. It yields the protein CASSPKETLHF.

The chain is built from TRBV28 and TRBJ2-7; tentative D call: TRBD1 (5 bases). Per the germline V gene, CDR1 is MDHEN and CDR2 is SYDVKM. Between the trimmed V and J ends, which lost 5 bases and 11 bases, there was a span of 16 bases. The CDR3 totals 12 residues. The CDR3 coding sequence is TGTGCCAGCAGTCTCCGGACATCTCAGGAGTACTTC. Translation gives CASSLRTSQEYF.

The chain links TRBV18 to TRBJ1-3; D unclear. Germline V gene sequence: CDR1 KGHSH, CDR2 LQKENI. The V gene lost 3 bases and the J gene lost 3 bases, with 15 bases spanning the gap. The CDR3 has 16 residues. CDR3 nucleotides: TGTGCCAGCTCACCGAGAGACAACCCGGGTGGAAACACCATATATTTT. Amino acids: CASSPRDNPGGNTIYF.

The CDR3 DNA follows: TGTGCCAGCAGCCCAGGGGGTGTCTCAAATCAGCCCCAGCATTTT. This codes for CASSPGGVSNQPQHF. The J gene is TRBJ1-5, the V gene TRBV7-2, with TRBD1 identical over 7 bases. Germline trimming cut 5 bases from V and 4 bases from J; bases unmatched to any gene: 8. CDR3 length equals 15 residues. Germline loops: CDR1 SGHTA, CDR2 FQGNSA.

The genes are TRBV9 and TRBJ2-1, with 8 bases fitting TRBD2. After removal of 5 bases from V and 0 bases from J, the junction contained 4 bases not matched to a gene. Germline V CDR1 and CDR2: SGDLS, YYNGEE. This CDR3 spans 15 amino acids. CDR3 sequence (DNA): TGTGCCAGCAGTGGGAGCGGGAGCTCCTACAATGAGCAGTTCTTC. It encodes CASSGSGSSYNEQFF.

The rearrangement joins TRBV3-1 (or the pseudogene TRBV3-2) to TRBJ2-1, with a weak D call TRBD2 (6 bases). Trimming removed 5 bases from V and 8 bases from J, with 13 bases in between. CDR1 LGHDT and CDR2 YNNKEL come from the germline V gene (reference sequence). CDR3 length: 13 residues. The CDR3 DNA is TGTGCCAGCAGCACGGACTATTCCTATGAGCAGTTCTTC. Protein product: CASSTDYSYEQFF.

Concerning this clone: Other DNA sequences in the sample encode the same CDR3. This rearrangement joins TRBV5-1 to TRBJ2-7, with TRBD1 identical over 12 bases. J gave up 4 bases and V 4 bases, and 3 bases lay outside the gene matches. Germline V gene data show CDR1 as SGHRS and CDR2 as YFSETQ. The CDR3 runs 14 residues. This CDR3 reads CASSPGQGAYEQYF. The CDR3, as DNA: TGCGCCAGCAGCCCGGGACAGGGGGCTTACGAGCAGTACTTC. Supplemented by reference TRBV5-1 and TRBJ2-7, the full variable domain reads KAGVTQTPRYLIKTRGQQVTLSCSPISGHRSVSWYQQTPGQGLQFLFEYFSETQRNKGNFPGRFSGRQFSNSRSEMNVSTLELGDSALYLCASSPGQGAYEQYFGPGTRLTVT.